The clone carrying this T cell receptor (beta chain) occurred a few times. The record originates from a study of cytomegalovirus exposure and HLA in healthy donors. This CDR3 contains 18 residues. Germline loops: CDR1 SGHRS, CDR2 YFSETQ. With 0 bases clipped from V and 2 bases from J, the junction kept 12 bases outside the gene matches. Here immunoSEQ multiplex PCR was the method, and the copy in TCRdb shows in-frame clones only, minus some. The sample comprises approximately 150,000 clones, around 87% of which are singletons, and roughly 1.3% rests with the top ten. The source material was PBMCs. This TCR derives from a woman in her twenties or thirties in good health and CMV-seronegative. J is TRBJ2-7 and V is TRBV5-1; 9 bases align to TRBD1. CDR3 region: CASSLGGSLRQGAYEQYF. The CDR3, as DNA: TGCGCCAGCAGCTTGGGGGGTTCCTTGCGACAGGGGGCCTACGAGCAGTACTTC.